These T cell receptor beta chains were read from a single sample in a study of blood T cell repertoires in COVID-19. The repertoire was sequenced with immunoSEQ multiplex PCR; TCRdb's copy has only in-frame clones and lacks some. This table holds about 150,000 clones, 70% to 85% found once. The sample comprised peripheral blood. These receptors originate from an elderly man with COVID-19, enrolled during active disease. The CDR3 runs from the conserved cysteine through the conserved F or W. A D gene is named only where the DNA matches it firmly. Size is omitted from some rows. Given values are once, few, many or a class for expanded clones.

J	D	size	V	DNA	CDR3
TRBJ1-5	NA	NA	TRBV19	TGTGCCAGTAGTATCTCTAGGGGAGGGGACAATCAGCCCCAGCATTTT	CASSISRGGDNQPQHF
TRBJ2-5	TRBD2	NA	TRBV24-1	TGTGCCACCAGCCTAGCGGGGCAAGAGACCCAGTACTTC	CATSLAGQETQYF
TRBJ1-5	NA	NA	TRBV7-8	TGTGCCAGCAGCTTAGCCGGGGGGCAGGGCAATCAGCCCCAGCATTTT	CASSLAGGQGNQPQHF
TRBJ2-1	NA	NA	TRBV24-1	TGTGCCACCAGTGATGCGTCGAGCGATGAGCAGTTCTTC	CATSDASSDEQFF
TRBJ1-1	TRBD1	NA	TRBV29-1	TGCAGCGTTGAGAGCTTGCAGGGGGCTCCGCACGCTTTCTTT	CSVESLQGAPHAFF
TRBJ1-4	TRBD1	NA	TRBV11-3	TGTGCCAGCAGCTCCGAAGACAGGGGACTTGAAAAACTGTTTTTT	CASSSEDRGLEKLFF
TRBJ1-6	TRBD1	NA	TRBV5-8	TGTGCCAGCAGCTTAACAGGGGGTTATTCACCCCTCCACTTT	CASSLTGGYSPLHF
TRBJ1-1	NA	NA	TRBV6-1	TGTGCCAGCAGTGAGGGGACTTCTAGACTGGGAGCTTTCTTT	CASSEGTSRLGAFF
TRBJ1-3	TRBD1	NA	TRBV18	TGTGCCAGCTCACCTGGGACAGCCTCTGGAAACACCATATATTTT	CASSPGTASGNTIYF
TRBJ1-6	NA	NA	TRBV4-3	TGCGCCAGCAGCCGGGGTGAGGGTCGCAATTCACCCCTCCACTTT	CASSRGEGRNSPLHF
TRBJ2-5	TRBD2	once	TRBV4-3	TGCGCCAGCAGCCAAGTCCTAGCGGGGGTGGAGACCCAGTACTTC	CASSQVLAGVETQYF
TRBJ1-6	TRBD1	once	TRBV11-3	TGTGCCAGCAGCTTAGTCGCCTCAGGGGGCGATTCACCCCTCCACTTT	CASSLVASGGDSPLHF
TRBJ2-7	TRBD2	NA	TRBV5-6	TGTGCCAGCAGCCCGCTGACTAGCGGGGGCGATGAGCAGTACTTC	CASSPLTSGGDEQYF
TRBJ2-7	NA	once	TRBV5-5	TGTGCCAGCAGCCGAGACCTAACAGGGATTTGGGACGAGCAGTACTTC	CASSRDLTGIWDEQYF
TRBJ1-1	NA	NA	TRBV7-3	TGTGCCAGCAGCTTAGCTCCAGGGTCGAACACTGAAGCTTTCTTT	CASSLAPGSNTEAFF
TRBJ2-7	TRBD1	few	TRBV5-6	TGTGCCAGCAGCCCGCCCGGGACAGACTTTTACGAGCAGTACTTC	CASSPPGTDFYEQYF
TRBJ1-3	NA	NA	TRBV11-1	TGTGCCAGCAGCTTTACCGGTAGCTCTGGAAACACCATATATTTT	CASSFTGSSGNTIYF
TRBJ2-3	TRBD1	NA	TRBV7-2	TGTGCCAGCAGTTCTCAGGGGGCGCAAGATACGCAGTATTTT	CASSSQGAQDTQYF
TRBJ1-4	NA	NA	TRBV2	TGTGCCAGCAGTAGACCGGGGGATGCTAATGAAAAACTGTTTTTT	CASSRPGDANEKLFF
TRBJ1-3	TRBD1	NA	TRBV5-1	TGCGCCAGCAGCTTTAGGACAGGGGGTACTGGAAACACCATATATTTT	CASSFRTGGTGNTIYF
TRBJ1-3	NA	NA	TRBV6-2/TRBV6-3	TGTGCCAGCAGCCTTGGACAGAACACCATATATTTT	CASSLGQNTIYF
TRBJ1-2	TRBD1	NA	TRBV12-3/TRBV12-4	TGTGCCAGCAGAGGACAGGCGGCAGGCTACACCTTC	CASRGQAAGYTF
TRBJ1-2	NA	few	TRBV6-2/TRBV6-3	TGTGCCAGCAGTGACCTGACAGGAGCTAACTATGGCTACACCTTC	CASSDLTGANYGYTF
TRBJ1-1	NA	NA	TRBV7-8	TGTGCCAGCAGTCAACTGCCAGACAGCCAGAACACTGAAGCTTTCTTT	CASSQLPDSQNTEAFF
TRBJ2-1	NA	NA	TRBV5-1	TGCGCCAGCAGCTTCACAGGGTATGAGCAGTTCTTC	CASSFTGYEQFF
TRBJ2-5	NA	NA	TRBV18	TGTGCCAGCTCACCAAGAGCCGTCGTTGAAGAGACCCAGTACTTC	CASSPRAVVEETQYF
TRBJ2-7	NA	NA	TRBV7-2	TGTGCCAGCAGCTTAGAGTGGGCAGGGTCCTACGAGCAGTACTTC	CASSLEWAGSYEQYF
TRBJ1-5	TRBD1	NA	TRBV5-8	TGTGCCAGCAGCCGTCGGGGACAGGGGAATCAGCCCCAGCATTTT	CASSRRGQGNQPQHF
TRBJ1-1	NA	NA	TRBV5-4	TGTGCCAGCAGCTCCCGGGGGGGGCTAGATGAAGCTTTCTTT	CASSSRGGLDEAFF
TRBJ2-7	TRBD1	NA	TRBV6-5	TGTGCCAGCAGCCGCCCCGGGACAGGGAAGTACGAGCAGTACTTC	CASSRPGTGKYEQYF
TRBJ2-7	TRBD1	NA	TRBV19	TGTGCCAGTAGTATAGGAAGGGGGCCTCCCTACGAGCAGTACTTC	CASSIGRGPPYEQYF
TRBJ1-5	NA	NA	TRBV28	TGTGCCAGCAGTCTTTCAGGGTCCAGGGGCCAGCCCCAGCATTTT	CASSLSGSRGQPQHF
TRBJ1-2	NA	NA	TRBV4-2	TGTGCCAGCAGCCAAGAAAGTCCAGGGCCAAACCTCTATGGCTACACCTTC	CASSQESPGPNLYGYTF
TRBJ1-2	TRBD1	NA	TRBV29-1	TGCAGCGTGTTGATGTTAGGACGGACAGGGCCTTACTATGGCTACACCTTC	CSVLMLGRTGPYYGYTF
TRBJ1-2	NA	few	TRBV28	TGTGCCAGCAGTTTACAGGCAAATTATGGCTACACCTTC	CASSLQANYGYTF
TRBJ1-2	NA	NA	TRBV10-3	TGTGCCATCAGTGAATCGTCAGGGGATGGCTACACCTTC	CAISESSGDGYTF
TRBJ1-4	TRBD1	NA	TRBV11-2	TGTGCCAGCAGCCTTTCCTTGACAGGGGTGTACGAAAAACTGTTTTTT	CASSLSLTGVYEKLFF
TRBJ1-4	NA	NA	TRBV5-1	TGCGCCAGTAAAGGGACAACAGCAACTAATGAAAAACTGTTTTTT	CASKGTTATNEKLFF
TRBJ1-1	NA	NA	TRBV18	TGTGCCAGCTTAACCCAGGGAGGAGTCACTGAAGCTTTCTTT	CASLTQGGVTEAFF
TRBJ1-2	TRBD1	NA	TRBV7-9	TGTGCCAGCAGCTTAAACCCCGGACAGGGGGCTAACTATGGCTACACCTTC	CASSLNPGQGANYGYTF
TRBJ1-2	TRBD1	NA	TRBV6-2/TRBV6-3	TGTGCCAGCAGTTTCACCAGGGGGCGAGATGGCTACACCTTC	CASSFTRGRDGYTF
TRBJ2-1	NA	few	TRBV5-1	TGCGCCAGCAGCGCCGGGGTTTCGAGGAGGATAGATGAGCAGTTCTTC	CASSAGVSRRIDEQFF
TRBJ2-3	TRBD2	NA	TRBV7-6	TGTGCCAGCAGCTCGTTTAGCGGGGCGGGGGGCACAGATACGCAGTATTTT	CASSSFSGAGGTDTQYF
TRBJ2-5	NA	NA	TRBV10-3	TGTGCCATCAGCGGGGGGCGCGAGGAGACCCAGTACTTC	CAISGGREETQYF
TRBJ2-1	TRBD2	NA	TRBV2	TGTGCCAGCAGTGAGCTAGCGGGGGGGATCCTAAGCTCCTACAATGAGCAGTTCTTC	CASSELAGGILSSYNEQFF
TRBJ2-7	NA	NA	TRBV5-1	TGCGCCAGCAGCTTCCAGGGGTACTACGAGCAGTACTTC	CASSFQGYYEQYF
TRBJ1-1	NA	NA	TRBV20-1	TGCAGTGCTAGTTCCTCATGGCAACAGGGACCTTTCTTT	CSASSSWQQGPFF
TRBJ1-4	NA	NA	TRBV6-5	TGTGCCAGCAGTTACTCCCGGGTCCCCAATGAAAAACTGTTTTTT	CASSYSRVPNEKLFF
TRBJ2-5	NA	NA	TRBV4-1	TGCGCCAGCAGCCAAGAGAGCCGGGGCCAAGAGACCCAGTACTTC	CASSQESRGQETQYF
TRBJ2-7	TRBD1	NA	TRBV15	TGTGCCACCAGCAGATTCTGGACAGGGACGAAGGGTCGGTTCTCCTACGAGCAGTACTTC	CATSRFWTGTKGRFSYEQYF
TRBJ1-4	NA	NA	TRBV25-1	TGTGCCAGCAGTGAACCCGGGGACATTGAAAAACTGTTTTTT	CASSEPGDIEKLFF
TRBJ2-3	NA	NA	TRBV7-8	TGTGCCAGCAGCCGCCCCGGGGTGGGCACAGATACGCAGTATTTT	CASSRPGVGTDTQYF
TRBJ1-2	NA	NA	TRBV3-1/TRBV3-2	TGTGCCAGCAGCCAATGGAGTGGCTACACCTTC	CASSQWSGYTF
TRBJ2-5	NA	NA	TRBV7-8	TGTGCCAGCAGCTTAGGGGTTGGGGCCCAGACCCAGTACTTC	CASSLGVGAQTQYF